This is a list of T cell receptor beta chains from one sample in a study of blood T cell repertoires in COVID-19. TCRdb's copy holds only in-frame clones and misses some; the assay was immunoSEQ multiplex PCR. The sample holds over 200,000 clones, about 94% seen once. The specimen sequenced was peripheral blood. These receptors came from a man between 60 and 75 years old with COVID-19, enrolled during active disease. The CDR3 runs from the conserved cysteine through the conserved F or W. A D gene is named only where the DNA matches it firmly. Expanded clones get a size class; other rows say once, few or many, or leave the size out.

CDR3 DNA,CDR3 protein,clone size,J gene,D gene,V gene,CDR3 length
TGTGCCAGCAGCCGTTCGGAGGGCGGCTACACCTTC,CASSRSEGGYTF,-,TRBJ1-2,-,TRBV6-6,12
TGTGCCACCAGTGATGCTCTAGCGGGGTCCTACAATGAGCAGTTCTTC,CATSDALAGSYNEQFF,-,TRBJ2-1,TRBD2,TRBV24-1,16
TGTGCCAGCAGCTTCCAGGGGGCGTCCGGGGAGCTGTTTTTT,CASSFQGASGELFF,-,TRBJ2-2,TRBD1,TRBV5-6,14
TGTGCCAGCAGCCCGCTCGGGGGGGCTAATGAGCAGTTCTTC,CASSPLGGANEQFF,-,TRBJ2-1,TRBD2,TRBV7-3,14
TGTGCCTGGAGTCTGGCGGGGAGGGAGACCCAGTACTTC,CAWSLAGRETQYF,-,TRBJ2-5,-,TRBV30,13
TGTGCCAGCAGCATGGACAGAAACTATGGCTACACCTTC,CASSMDRNYGYTF,-,TRBJ1-2,-,TRBV7-8,13
TGTGCCAGCAGTCGGACTAGCGGGGGGGCCTCTGGGGCCAACGTCCTGACTTTC,CASSRTSGGASGANVLTF,-,TRBJ2-6,TRBD2,TRBV6-6,18
TGTGCCAGCTCACCAAGCGTCACCGTGTACAATCAGCCCCAGCATTTT,CASSPSVTVYNQPQHF,-,TRBJ1-5,-,TRBV18,16
TGCGCCAGCAGGACAGGATCTTCGAACACTGAAGCTTTCTTT,CASRTGSSNTEAFF,-,TRBJ1-1,-,TRBV5-1,14
TGTGCCAGCATACTCCACGAGCAGTACTTC,CASILHEQYF,-,TRBJ2-7,-,TRBV3-1/TRBV3-2,10
TGTGCCACCAGTGATGCCGGGACAGGGGGGGAAGATACGCAGTATTTT,CATSDAGTGGEDTQYF,-,TRBJ2-3,TRBD1,TRBV24-1,16
TGTGCCAGCAGCCAAGCGGGAGGGATAAACGAGCAGTACTTC,CASSQAGGINEQYF,-,TRBJ2-7,TRBD2,TRBV3-1/TRBV3-2,14
TGTGCCAGCAGGGCGGACGGAGGTTATTCTGGAAACACCATATATTTT,CASRADGGYSGNTIYF,-,TRBJ1-3,-,TRBV6-6,16
TGCAGCGTTGAAGACTTTAGCCACGTCGGCGAAAAACTGTTTTTT,CSVEDFSHVGEKLFF,-,TRBJ1-4,-,TRBV29-1,15
TGTGCCATCAGTCCGGGACAGGGCTACGAGCAGTACTTC,CAISPGQGYEQYF,-,TRBJ2-7,TRBD1,TRBV10-3,13
TGCGCCAGCACTAACGGTCGACAGGGGGGGACCTATGGCTACACCTTC,CASTNGRQGGTYGYTF,-,TRBJ1-2,TRBD1,TRBV5-1,16
TGTGCCAGTACCAGCGGGAGGGCCATCGGGGAGCTGTTTTTT,CASTSGRAIGELFF,-,TRBJ2-2,TRBD2,TRBV19,14
TGCAGCGTTGGCGTGCAGGGCCAGAACACTGAAGCTTTCTTT,CSVGVQGQNTEAFF,-,TRBJ1-1,-,TRBV29-1,14
TGTGCCAGCAGCCAAGAGTTAAGTACATTGAACACTGAAGCTTTCTTT,CASSQELSTLNTEAFF,-,TRBJ1-1,-,TRBV4-2,16
TGTGCCAGCACCCACCGGGACAGGGAGGGGGATACGCAGTATTTT,CASTHRDREGDTQYF,-,TRBJ2-3,TRBD1,TRBV7-8,15
TGTGCCAGCAGTGCCCGAACAGGGGCGGGGAACATTCAGTACTTC,CASSARTGAGNIQYF,-,TRBJ2-4,-,TRBV6-4,15
TGTGCCAGTAGTATGCGACAGGGGAGGACTGAAGCTTTCTTT,CASSMRQGRTEAFF,-,TRBJ1-1,TRBD1,TRBV19,14
TGTGCCAGCAGCGAGACAGATTATAGCAATCAGCCCCAGCATTTT,CASSETDYSNQPQHF,-,TRBJ1-5,-,TRBV9,15
TGTGCCAGCAGCTCCCGGGACAGACAGAACACTGAAGCTTTCTTT,CASSSRDRQNTEAFF,-,TRBJ1-1,TRBD1,TRBV9,15
TGTGCCAGCAGCTTTACAGGAAACCAGCCCCAGCATTTT,CASSFTGNQPQHF,-,TRBJ1-5,-,TRBV5-6,13
TGTGCCAGCAGCGTTTGGGGACTAGCGGGACATGAGCAGTTCTTC,CASSVWGLAGHEQFF,-,TRBJ2-1,TRBD2,TRBV9,15
TGTGCCAGTAGTATCTACAGGGATTATTCACCCCTCCACTTT,CASSIYRDYSPLHF,many,TRBJ1-6,-,TRBV19,14
TGTGCCAGCAGTTACCGAGGGACAGGGGGCGGAGGCGAGCAGTACTTC,CASSYRGTGGGGEQYF,-,TRBJ2-7,TRBD1,TRBV6-2/TRBV6-3,16
TGTGCCAGCTCGCCCGGGACAGAGACAAACTATGGCTACACCTTC,CASSPGTETNYGYTF,-,TRBJ1-2,TRBD1,TRBV18,15
TGTGCCAGCAGCGGGGCTCCGGTAGGACAGGGGATACACGAGCAGTACTTC,CASSGAPVGQGIHEQYF,-,TRBJ2-7,TRBD1,TRBV9,17
TGTGCCAGCAGTGTTGGACTAGCGGGAAAAGAGACCCAGTACTTC,CASSVGLAGKETQYF,-,TRBJ2-5,TRBD2,TRBV28,15
TGTGCCAGCAGCTTAGGACTAGCGGGGTACACCGGGGAGCTGTTTTTT,CASSLGLAGYTGELFF,-,TRBJ2-2,TRBD2,TRBV11-2,16
TGCGCCAGCAGTGAGACGGTAGCCGGGGAGCTGTTTTTT,CASSETVAGELFF,-,TRBJ2-2,-,TRBV10-1,13
TGTGCCAGCAGCTTTTCGGGGAGTGGATACAATGAGCAGTTCTTC,CASSFSGSGYNEQFF,once,TRBJ2-1,-,TRBV5-4,15
TGTGCCAGCAGTACTGACAGGGACAATCAGCCCCAGCATTTT,CASSTDRDNQPQHF,-,TRBJ1-5,TRBD1,TRBV11-2,14
TGTGCCTGGAGGCCGGGACTAGGTCGCCACGAGCAGTACTTC,CAWRPGLGRHEQYF,-,TRBJ2-7,TRBD2,TRBV30,14
TGCGCCAGCAGCCGCACGCAGCGAACTGAAGCTTTCTTT,CASSRTQRTEAFF,-,TRBJ1-1,-,TRBV5-1,13
TGTGCCAGCTCACCAATGGGACAGGAGAACTATGGCTACACCTTC,CASSPMGQENYGYTF,-,TRBJ1-2,TRBD1,TRBV18,15
TGCGCCACATCGGACAGGGTTGCTAACTATGGCTACACCTTC,CATSDRVANYGYTF,-,TRBJ1-2,TRBD1,TRBV10-2,14
TGTGCCAGCTCAGAACTCTCTAGCGGTGGATCGACCCAGTACTTC,CASSELSSGGSTQYF,few,TRBJ2-5,TRBD2,TRBV18,15
TGTGCCACCAGTGACGCGCGACTAGCGGTATACAATGAGCAGTTCTTC,CATSDARLAVYNEQFF,-,TRBJ2-1,TRBD2,TRBV24-1,16
TGCGCCAGCAGCTTCGGGACAGGTGTTTCTGGGGCCAACGTCCTGACTTTC,CASSFGTGVSGANVLTF,-,TRBJ2-6,TRBD1,TRBV5-1,17
TGTGCCAGCAGAAGGACAGGGAACTATGGCTACACCTTC,CASRRTGNYGYTF,-,TRBJ1-2,TRBD1,TRBV2,13
TGCGCCAGCAGCTTCGACGGGACTAGCGGCTACGAGCAGTACTTC,CASSFDGTSGYEQYF,few,TRBJ2-7,TRBD2,TRBV5-1,15
TGTGCCAGCAGTTTATCGGCGAGGCCCTCCTACAATGAGCAGTTCTTC,CASSLSARPSYNEQFF,-,TRBJ2-1,-,TRBV27,16
TGTGCCAGCAGCTTACAGGGGGTTCAGCCCCAGCATTTT,CASSLQGVQPQHF,-,TRBJ1-5,TRBD1,TRBV11-2,13
TGTGCCAGCAGTTCAACTACCACTAGCGGCCGTTCCTACGAGCAGTACTTC,CASSSTTTSGRSYEQYF,-,TRBJ2-7,TRBD2,TRBV28,17
TGCAGCGTTGAACACGGTACCTACGAGCAGTACTTC,CSVEHGTYEQYF,-,TRBJ2-7,-,TRBV29-1,12
TGTGCCAGCAGCCTAAGCCAGGGCGGCACAGATACGCAGTATTTT,CASSLSQGGTDTQYF,-,TRBJ2-3,-,TRBV3-1/TRBV3-2,15
TGTGCCAGCAGTGATGAGCGGGTGGGGGGTGAAAAACTGTTTTTT,CASSDERVGGEKLFF,-,TRBJ1-4,-,TRBV2,15
TGTGCCAGCAGCCCCCAGGGGAACACTGAAGCTTTCTTT,CASSPQGNTEAFF,-,TRBJ1-1,-,TRBV28,13
TGCAGCGTTGAAGGATTATGGGGCCGGGAAGCTTTCTTT,CSVEGLWGREAFF,-,TRBJ1-1,-,TRBV29-1,13
TGTGCCAGCAGCTTAGCCCAGGGCGAGCAGTACTTC,CASSLAQGEQYF,few,TRBJ2-7,-,TRBV11-2,12
TGTGCCAGCAGTGCGGGACTAGCGGGACTCAATGAGCAGTTCTTC,CASSAGLAGLNEQFF,few,TRBJ2-1,TRBD2,TRBV2,15